The next 8 T cell receptor beta chains were all read from a single sample in a study of T cell changes during pregnancy in multiple sclerosis. Measured with immunoSEQ multiplex PCR; TCRdb has only the in-frame clones, and not every one. This repertoire shows approximately 40,000 clones, around 89% found once; its top ten account for 0.9% to 1.5%. The sample in question was CD4+ T cells from peripheral blood mononuclear cells, obtained in the second trimester of pregnancy. Source of these receptors: a female donor with multiple sclerosis, enrolled in a pregnancy study.

This clone was detected only a few times. Its ends do not fully match the called genes, so a read error is possible. V and J are TRBV14 and TRBJ1-1, with D unclear. Germline assignment: CDR1 SGHDN and CDR2 FVKESK. The CDR3 spans 13 residues. CDR3 sequence: CASSQGPYTEAFF. The CDR3 DNA is TGTGCCAGCAGTCAAGGGCCATACACTGAAGCTTTCTTT. Drawing the rest from reference TRBV14 and TRBJ1-1, the complete variable domain is EAGVTQFPSHSVIEKGQTVTLRCDPISGHDNLYWYRRVMGKEIKFLLHFVKESKQDESGMPNNRFLAERTGGTYSTLKVQPAELEDSGVYFCASSQGPYTEAFFGQGTRLTVV.

This chain joins TRBV6-4 and TRBJ2-1, with D perhaps TRBD2 (6 bases). The ends were cut back, 4 bases at V and 9 bases at J, with 13 bases in the middle. Germline CDR1 and CDR2: MRHNA and SNTAGT. The length of the CDR3 is 13 residues. In nucleotides, the CDR3 is TGTGCCAGCAGTGGGGGGACTGGCGGTGAGCAGTTCTTC. Protein sequence: CASSGGTGGEQFF.

The chain recombines TRBV9 with TRBJ1-3, with 7 bases matching TRBD1. CDR3 length: 17 residues. Germline V gene lookup returns CDR1 SGDLS and CDR2 YYNGEE. V shed 1 base, J shed 0 bases, and the junction held 7 bases outside the gene matches. The DNA for the CDR3 is TGTGCCAGCAGCGTATTTGACAGGGCGATCTCTGGAAACACCATATATTTT. Protein product: CASSVFDRAISGNTIYF.

The chain uses TRBV14 and TRBJ2-6; 9 nucleotides align to TRBD1. The germline CDR1 and CDR2 sequences are SGHDN and FVKESK. The trim removed 1 base at V and 0 bases at J, leaving 4 bases unmatched. CDR3 length: 18 amino acids. CDR3 in DNA: TGTGCCAGCAGCCAAGCGGGACAGGGCCACTCTGGGGCCAACGTCCTGACTTTC. This encodes CASSQAGQGHSGANVLTF.

The J gene is TRBJ2-2, the V gene TRBV6-5; the match to TRBD2 covers 8 bases. Per the germline V gene, CDR1 is MNHEY and CDR2 is SVGAGI. Germline trimming cut 2 bases from V and 1 base from J; bases unmatched to any gene: 3. The CDR3 consists of 16 residues. This chain's CDR3 is CASSYRTSGNTGELFF. CDR3 in DNA: TGTGCCAGCAGTTACCGAACTAGCGGGAACACCGGGGAGCTGTTTTTT.

The chain carries TRBV7-9 and TRBJ2-1, with 10 bases lining up with TRBD2. CDR1 and CDR2 (germline): SEHNR, FQNEAQ (reference sequence). V shed 0 bases and J 0 bases; nucleotides not matched to a gene: 8. The CDR3 spans 19 residues. The CDR3 sequence is CASSLARGLAVHSYNEQFF. CDR3 coding DNA: TGTGCCAGCAGCTTAGCCCGAGGACTAGCGGTACACTCCTACAATGAGCAGTTCTTC.

The rearrangement uses TRBV6-1 and TRBJ2-7; the D gene is possibly TRBD2 (7 bases). The CDR3 is 16 residues long. CDR1 is MNHNS, CDR2 SASEGT, per germline. Trimming cost V 2 bases and J 1 base, with 15 bases left between them. The CDR3 bases are TGTGCCAGCAGTGAACAGGTGGGAGGGGGGTCCTACGAGCAGTACTTC. Translated: CASSEQVGGGSYEQYF.

The J gene is TRBJ2-7, the V gene TRBV7-2; TRBD2 agrees at 9 bases. The CDR3 runs to 15 residues. Germline CDR1 SGHTA, CDR2 FQGNSA. Trimming took 3 bases from V and 2 from J; bases not matched to a gene: 5. The CDR3 reads CASSLDSSGTYEQYF. CDR3 DNA: TGTGCCAGCAGCTTGGACTCTAGCGGGACCTACGAGCAGTACTTC.